The present entry profiles one T cell receptor beta chain with its context. Germline V gene lookup returns CDR1 MDHEN and CDR2 SYDVKM. The V segment lost 3 bases and the J segment 10 bases; nucleotides outside the gene matches: 6. The CDR3 consists of 15 residues. The data belong to a study of blood T cell repertoires in COVID-19. This table comes from immunoSEQ multiplex PCR, and its TCRdb copy is limited to in-frame clones, with some not included. The sample includes about 57,000 clones, around three quarters of them seen just once. The TCR was taken from a man in his sixties with acute or convalescent COVID-19. The V call is TRBV28, the J call TRBJ1-6, with 10 bases aligning to TRBD1. The material sequenced was peripheral blood. Here the CDR3 reads CASSLDGTGESPLHF. The CDR3, as DNA: TGTGCCAGCAGTTTGGACGGGACAGGGGAATCACCCCTCCACTTT.